Listed here are 18 T cell receptor beta chains from one sample, sequenced in a study of blood T cell repertoires in COVID-19. The protocol was immunoSEQ multiplex PCR, while the TCRdb copy is restricted to in-frame clones and leaves out a portion. The sample lists just under 150,000 clones, 87% occurring once. What was sequenced was peripheral blood. Receptors originate from a man aged 50-59 years who had recovered from COVID-19.

The chain employs TRBV18 and TRBJ2-3; TRBD1 is a possible D gene (6 bases). The CDR3 runs 15 residues. Germline V gene data show CDR1 as KGHSH and CDR2 as LQKENI. The germline V and J ends were trimmed by 3 bases and 4 bases, with 14 bases remaining between them. CDR3 bases: TGTGCCAGCTCACCCAACAGGGATCAGGCAGATACGCAGTATTTT. Its protein product is CASSPNRDQADTQYF.

V is TRBV10-3 and J is TRBJ1-1; 9 positions agree with TRBD1. The CDR3 loop spans 15 amino acids. Per the germline V gene, CDR1 is ENHRY and CDR2 is SYGVKD. Trimming at V came to 4 bases and at J to 4 bases, leaving 7 bases not matched to a gene. The CDR3 loop is CAISGTGGRGTEAFF. For the CDR3, the DNA is TGTGCCATCAGTGGTACAGGGGGCAGGGGCACTGAAGCTTTCTTT.

The chain links TRBV27 to TRBJ2-7; 9 bases agree with TRBD2. With 2 bases clipped from V and 2 bases from J, the junction kept 13 bases outside the gene matches. This CDR3 comprises 18 residues. CDR1 and CDR2 (germline): MNHEY, SMNVEV (reference sequence). CDR3 nucleotides: TGTGCCAGCAGTTTAGGAGGGTCGGGGGTAGCGGGGGCCTACGAGCAGTACTTC. Protein product: CASSLGGSGVAGAYEQYF.

This chain joins TRBV19 and TRBJ1-4; D possibly corresponds to TRBD1 (5 bases). V lost 1 base to trimming and J lost 8 bases, with 11 bases between them. The CDR3 runs 14 residues. Germline V gene sequence: CDR1 LNHDA, CDR2 SQIVND (reference sequence). The CDR3 loop is CASSIGGTYEKLFF. Written as DNA, the CDR3 is TGTGCCAGTAGTATAGGGGGGACTTACGAAAAACTGTTTTTT.

The chain links TRBV5-4 to TRBJ2-7; 7 bases map to TRBD2. The length of the CDR3 is 13 residues. Trimming took 5 bases from V and 3 from J; bases not matched to a gene: 5. CDR1 is SGHNT, CDR2 YYREEE, per germline (reference sequence). CDR3 bases: TGTGCCAGCAGGGCGGGGGAGAACTACGAGCAGTACTTC. Its protein is CASRAGENYEQYF.

The rearrangement joins TRBV4-2 to TRBJ2-1; TRBD2 aligns across 11 bases. The CDR3 length is 17 residues. V lost 4 bases to trimming and J lost 3 bases; unmatched junction nucleotides: 8. Germline V gene lookup returns CDR1 LGHNA and CDR2 YNFKEQ. CDR3 sequence: CASSRTGTSGVYNEQFF. The CDR3 nucleotides read TGTGCCAGCAGCCGGACCGGGACTAGCGGCGTCTACAATGAGCAGTTCTTC.

The genes are TRBV7-2 and TRBJ2-3; maybe TRBD1 (5 bases). This CDR3 is built from 14 residues. CDR1 and CDR2 from the germline V gene are SGHTA and FQGNSA. Trimming shortened V by 5 bases and J by 4 bases, and 13 bases separated the two germline ends. CDR3 loop: CASSPSGIADTQYF. The CDR3 DNA is TGTGCCAGCAGCCCGTCAGGGATCGCAGATACGCAGTATTTT.

The gene calls are TRBV6-5 and TRBJ1-1; the D is unclear. Germline V gives CDR1 MNHEY, CDR2 SVGAGI. The CDR3 has 14 residues. Trimming shortened V by 8 bases and J by 5 bases, and 18 bases separated the two germline ends. The CDR3 DNA follows: TGTGCCAGCCTTCTAGAGGGCGGAGGTACTGAAGCTTTCTTT. It yields the protein CASLLEGGGTEAFF.

The DNA for the CDR3 is TGTGCCAGCAGCGCAGGACAGCTGAATGAAAAACTGTTTTTT. Protein: CASSAGQLNEKLFF. J is TRBJ1-4 and V is TRBV7-9; maybe TRBD1 (6 bases). Trimming left V 5 bases short and J 5 bases short, with 12 bases between. Germline-derived CDR1 and CDR2 are SEHNR and FQNEAQ (reference sequence). The CDR3 has 14 amino acids. Together with reference TRBV7-9 and TRBJ1-4, the CDR3 gives the full variable domain: DTGVSQNPRHKITKRGQNVTFRCDPISEHNRLYWYRQTLGQGPEFLTYFQNEAQLEKSRLLSDRFSAERPKGSFSTLEIQRTEQGDSAMYLCASSAGQLNEKLFFGSGTQLSVL.

The chain carries TRBV19 and TRBJ2-1; 7 positions agree with TRBD1. CDR3 length: 14 amino acids. V lost 7 bases and J lost 9; bases outside the gene matches: 12. Germline V CDR1 and CDR2: LNHDA, SQIVND (reference sequence). In DNA form, the CDR3 reads TGTGCCAGTACTAGTTTATCCAGGGGGAGTGAGCAGTTCTTC. Amino acids: CASTSLSRGSEQFF.

The sample holds a few counts of this clone. V usage is TRBV7-9 and J usage is TRBJ1-4; TRBD1 is a possible D gene (5 bases). This CDR3 is 15 amino acids long. Germline V gives CDR1 SEHNR, CDR2 FQNEAQ (reference sequence). V gave up 1 base and J gave up 10 bases, with 16 bases separating them. CDR3 amino acids: CASSLEGQTLAKLFF. In DNA, the CDR3 is TGTGCCAGCAGCTTAGAGGGGCAGACTTTGGCAAAACTGTTTTTT.

This sequence joins TRBV7-2 and TRBJ2-3; the D gene is possibly TRBD1 (5 bases). Per germline, CDR1 SGHTA and CDR2 FQGNSA. This CDR3 has 14 residues. V lost 1 base and J lost 5, with 10 bases in between. The CDR3 coding sequence is TGTGCCAGCAGCTTAGAACAGGTGGTAGATACGCAGTATTTT. Encoded protein: CASSLEQVVDTQYF. The full variable domain, completed using reference TRBV7-2 and TRBJ2-3, is GAGVSQSPSNKVTEKGKDVELRCDPISGHTALYWYRQSLGQGLEFLIYFQGNSAPDKSGLPSDRFSAERTGGSVSTLTIQRTQQEDSAVYLCASSLEQVVDTQYFGPGTRLTVL.

The rearrangement uses TRBV11-3 and TRBJ1-1; TRBD1 might be the D (5 bases). The CDR3 runs 14 residues. Trimming took 5 bases from V and 1 from J, leaving 11 bases between them. The germline V gene encodes CDR1 SGHNT and CDR2 YENEEA. This chain's CDR3 is CASSISGGNTEAFF. The CDR3 nucleotides read TGTGCCAGCAGCATAAGCGGGGGGAACACTGAAGCTTTCTTT.

This clone has more than one count but fewer than ten. V gene TRBV11-2 combines with J gene TRBJ2-4; maybe TRBD1 (5 bases). Germline V gene sequence: CDR1 SGHAT, CDR2 FQNNGV. Trimming stripped 5 bases from V and 0 bases from J, with 11 bases between. This CDR3 spans 15 amino acids. The CDR3 DNA sequence: TGTGCCAGCAGCATAAGACAGATAGCCAAAAACATTCAGTACTTC. Encoded protein: CASSIRQIAKNIQYF.

The gene calls are TRBV27 and TRBJ2-7; D may be TRBD2 (6 bases). Trimming removed 3 bases from V and 0 bases from J, with 12 bases in between. Germline CDR1 MNHEY, CDR2 SMNVEV (reference sequence). This CDR3 comprises 15 residues. The CDR3 region is CASSFSRGSSYEQYF. In nucleotides, the CDR3 is TGTGCCAGCAGTTTTTCACGGGGGAGCTCCTACGAGCAGTACTTC.

The V call is TRBV6-6, the J call TRBJ2-7; D remains unclear. Germline V CDR1 and CDR2: MNHNY, SVGAGI (reference sequence). The CDR3 extends over 13 amino acids. Trimming pared 3 bases from V and 2 bases from J, leaving 8 bases between. The CDR3 bases are TGTGCCAGCAGTTATTCCCAGACCTACGAGCAGTACTTC. Its protein product is CASSYSQTYEQYF.

The J gene is TRBJ1-5, the V gene TRBV5-1; a weak D match, TRBD1 (6 bases). Germline V lookup: CDR1 SGHRS, CDR2 YFSETQ. Trimming removed 4 bases from V and 3 bases from J, with 11 bases in between. The CDR3 runs to 14 residues. As DNA, the CDR3 is TGCGCCAGCAGCGCGGGGGACAACAATCAGCCCCAGCATTTT. Translating gives CASSAGDNNQPQHF.

The chain's CDR3 is CSVEGLTYNEQFF. CDR3 sequence (DNA): TGCAGCGTTGAGGGGCTTACGTACAATGAGCAGTTCTTC. The V call is TRBV29-1, the J call TRBJ2-1; D might be TRBD1 (5 bases). Trimming took 3 bases from V and 4 from J, leaving 10 bases between them. This CDR3 has 13 residues. Germline CDR1 reads SQVTM; CDR2 reads ANQGSEA.